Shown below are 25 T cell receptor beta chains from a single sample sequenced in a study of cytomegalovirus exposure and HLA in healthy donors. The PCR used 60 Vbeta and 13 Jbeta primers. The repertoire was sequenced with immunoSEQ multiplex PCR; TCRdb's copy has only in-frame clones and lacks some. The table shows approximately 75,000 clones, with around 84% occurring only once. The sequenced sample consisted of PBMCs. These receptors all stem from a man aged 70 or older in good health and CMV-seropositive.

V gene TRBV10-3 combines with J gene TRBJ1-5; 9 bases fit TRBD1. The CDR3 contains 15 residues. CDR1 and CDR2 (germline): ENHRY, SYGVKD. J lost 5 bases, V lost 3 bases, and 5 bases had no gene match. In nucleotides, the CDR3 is TGTGCCATCAGTGACCGGACAGGGGCTCATCAGCCCCAGCATTTT. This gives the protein CAISDRTGAHQPQHF.

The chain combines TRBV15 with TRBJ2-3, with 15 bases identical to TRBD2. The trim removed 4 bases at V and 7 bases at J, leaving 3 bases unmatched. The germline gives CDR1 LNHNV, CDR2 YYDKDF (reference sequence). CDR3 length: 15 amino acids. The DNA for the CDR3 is TGTGCCACCAGCACCGGGACTAGCGGGGGGAATACGCAGTATTTT. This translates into CATSTGTSGGNTQYF.

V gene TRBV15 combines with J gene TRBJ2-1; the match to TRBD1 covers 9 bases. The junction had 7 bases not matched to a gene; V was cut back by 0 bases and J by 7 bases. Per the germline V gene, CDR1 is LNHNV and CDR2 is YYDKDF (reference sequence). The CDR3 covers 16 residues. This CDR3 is CATSRDRGQGSNEQFF. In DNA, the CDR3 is TGTGCCACCAGCAGAGATCGGGGACAGGGATCAAATGAGCAGTTCTTC.

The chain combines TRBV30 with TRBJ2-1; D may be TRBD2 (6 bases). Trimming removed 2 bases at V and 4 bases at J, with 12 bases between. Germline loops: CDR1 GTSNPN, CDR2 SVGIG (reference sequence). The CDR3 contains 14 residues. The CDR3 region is CAWSTERAYNEQFF. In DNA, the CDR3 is TGTGCCTGGAGTACCGAGCGGGCGTACAATGAGCAGTTCTTC.

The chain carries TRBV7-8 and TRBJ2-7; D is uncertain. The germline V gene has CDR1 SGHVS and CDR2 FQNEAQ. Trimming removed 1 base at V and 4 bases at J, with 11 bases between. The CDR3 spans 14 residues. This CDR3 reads CASSLGGSIYEQYF. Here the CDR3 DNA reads TGTGCCAGCAGCTTAGGCGGTAGTATATACGAGCAGTACTTC.

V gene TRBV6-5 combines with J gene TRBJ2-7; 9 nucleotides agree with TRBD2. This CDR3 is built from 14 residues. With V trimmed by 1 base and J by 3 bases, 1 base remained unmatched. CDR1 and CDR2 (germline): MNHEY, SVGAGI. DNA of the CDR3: TGTGCCAGCAGTTACTATAGCGGGAGCTACGAGCAGTACTTC. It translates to CASSYYSGSYEQYF.

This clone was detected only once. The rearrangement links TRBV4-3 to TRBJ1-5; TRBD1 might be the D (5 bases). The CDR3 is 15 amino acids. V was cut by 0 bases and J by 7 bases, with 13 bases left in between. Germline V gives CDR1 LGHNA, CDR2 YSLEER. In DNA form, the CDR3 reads TGCGCCAGCAGCCAAGATCGAGGAGGGGACCAGCCCCAGCATTTT. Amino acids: CASSQDRGGDQPQHF.

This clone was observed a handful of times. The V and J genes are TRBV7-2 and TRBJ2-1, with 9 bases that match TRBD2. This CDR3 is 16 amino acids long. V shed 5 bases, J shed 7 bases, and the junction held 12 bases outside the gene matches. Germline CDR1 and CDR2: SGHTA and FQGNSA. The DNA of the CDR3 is TGTGCCAGCAGCCCCCTCGGGCTAGCGGGGACAAATGAGCAGTTCTTC. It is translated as CASSPLGLAGTNEQFF.

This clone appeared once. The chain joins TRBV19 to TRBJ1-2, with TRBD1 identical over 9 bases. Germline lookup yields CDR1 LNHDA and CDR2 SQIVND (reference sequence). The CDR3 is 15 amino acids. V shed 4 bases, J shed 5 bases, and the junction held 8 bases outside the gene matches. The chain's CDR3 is CASSNNRQGVYGYTF. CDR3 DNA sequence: TGTGCCAGTAGTAACAACCGACAGGGGGTGTATGGCTACACCTTC.

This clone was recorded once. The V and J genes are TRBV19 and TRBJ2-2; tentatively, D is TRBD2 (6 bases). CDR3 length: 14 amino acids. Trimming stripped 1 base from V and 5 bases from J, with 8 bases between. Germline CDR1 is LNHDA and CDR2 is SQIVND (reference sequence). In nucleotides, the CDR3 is TGTGCCAGTAGTATAGGGGGGGAAACCGGGGAGCTGTTTTTT. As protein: CASSIGGETGELFF.

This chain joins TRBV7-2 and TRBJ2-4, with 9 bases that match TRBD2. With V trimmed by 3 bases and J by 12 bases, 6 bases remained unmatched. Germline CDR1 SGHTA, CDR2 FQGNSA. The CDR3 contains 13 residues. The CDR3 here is CASSLEGTSPQYF. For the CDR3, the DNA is TGTGCCAGCAGCTTGGAAGGGACTAGCCCTCAGTACTTC.

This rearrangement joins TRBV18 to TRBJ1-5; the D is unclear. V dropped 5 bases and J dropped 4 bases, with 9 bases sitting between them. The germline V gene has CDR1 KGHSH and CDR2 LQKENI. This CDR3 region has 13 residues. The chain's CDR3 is CASSEVWNQPQHF. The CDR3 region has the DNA TGTGCCAGCTCAGAGGTGTGGAATCAGCCCCAGCATTTT.

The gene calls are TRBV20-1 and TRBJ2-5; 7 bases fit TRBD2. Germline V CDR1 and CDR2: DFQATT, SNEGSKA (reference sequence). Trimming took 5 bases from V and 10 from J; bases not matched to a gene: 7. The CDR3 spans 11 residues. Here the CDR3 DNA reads TGCAGTGCTCATCCCAGCGGGATCCAGTACTTC. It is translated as CSAHPSGIQYF.

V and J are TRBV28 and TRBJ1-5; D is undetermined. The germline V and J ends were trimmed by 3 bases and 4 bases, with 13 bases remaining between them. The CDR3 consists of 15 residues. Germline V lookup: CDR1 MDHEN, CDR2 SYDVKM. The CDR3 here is CASSLATGVNQPQHF. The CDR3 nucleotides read TGTGCCAGCAGTTTGGCAACCGGAGTAAATCAGCCCCAGCATTTT.

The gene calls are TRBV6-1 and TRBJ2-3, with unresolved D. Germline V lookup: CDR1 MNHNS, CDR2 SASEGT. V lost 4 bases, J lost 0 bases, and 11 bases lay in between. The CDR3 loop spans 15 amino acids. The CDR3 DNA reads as TGTGCCAGCAGTGGATGGGCCGACAGCACAGATACGCAGTATTTT. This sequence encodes CASSGWADSTDTQYF.

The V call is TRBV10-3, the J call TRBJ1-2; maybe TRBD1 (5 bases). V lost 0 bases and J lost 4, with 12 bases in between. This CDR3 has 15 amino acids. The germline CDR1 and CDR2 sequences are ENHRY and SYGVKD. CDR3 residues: CAISESGQTLYGYTF. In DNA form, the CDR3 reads TGTGCCATCAGTGAGTCGGGGCAGACCCTCTATGGCTACACCTTC.

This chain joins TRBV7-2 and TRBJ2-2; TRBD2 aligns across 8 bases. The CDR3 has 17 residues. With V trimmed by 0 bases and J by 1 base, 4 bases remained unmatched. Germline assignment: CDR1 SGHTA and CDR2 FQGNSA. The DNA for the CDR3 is TGTGCCAGCAGCTTAGCCACTAGCGGCAAGAACACCGGGGAGCTGTTTTTT. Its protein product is CASSLATSGKNTGELFF. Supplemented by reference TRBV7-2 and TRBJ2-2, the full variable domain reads GAGVSQSPSNKVTEKGKDVELRCDPISGHTALYWYRQSLGQGLEFLIYFQGNSAPDKSGLPSDRFSAERTGGSVSTLTIQRTQQEDSAVYLCASSLATSGKNTGELFFGEGSRLTVL.

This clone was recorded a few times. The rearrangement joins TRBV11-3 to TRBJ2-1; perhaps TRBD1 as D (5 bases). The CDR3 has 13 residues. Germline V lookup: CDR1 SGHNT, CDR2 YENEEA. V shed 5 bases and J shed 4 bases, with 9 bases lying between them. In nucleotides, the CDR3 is TGTGCCAGCAGCCCAGGGTCATACAATGAGCAGTTCTTC. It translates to CASSPGSYNEQFF. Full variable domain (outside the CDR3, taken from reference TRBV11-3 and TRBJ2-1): EAGVVQSPRYKIIEKKQPVAFWCNPISGHNTLYWYLQNLGQGPELLIRYENEEAVDDSQLPKDRFSAERLKGVDSTLKIQPAELGDSAVYLCASSPGSYNEQFFGPGTRLTVL.

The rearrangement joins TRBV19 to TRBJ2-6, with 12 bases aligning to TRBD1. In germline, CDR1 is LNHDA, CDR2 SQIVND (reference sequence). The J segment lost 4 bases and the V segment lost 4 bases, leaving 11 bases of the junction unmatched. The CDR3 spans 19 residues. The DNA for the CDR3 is TGTGCCAGTAGTACCACGGGACAGGGGGCAGGTAGGGGGGCCAACGTCCTGACTTTC. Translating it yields CASSTTGQGAGRGANVLTF. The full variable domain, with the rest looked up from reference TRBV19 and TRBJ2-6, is DGGITQSPKYLFRKEGQNVTLSCEQNLNHDAMYWYRQDPGQGLRLIYYSQIVNDFQKGDIAEGYSVSREKKESFPLTVTSAQKNPTAFYLCASSTTGQGAGRGANVLTFGAGSRLTVL.

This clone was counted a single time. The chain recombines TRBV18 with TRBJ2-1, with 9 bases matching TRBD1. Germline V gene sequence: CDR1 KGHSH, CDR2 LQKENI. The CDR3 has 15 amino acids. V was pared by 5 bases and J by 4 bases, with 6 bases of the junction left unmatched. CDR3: CASSRGTGTYNEQFF. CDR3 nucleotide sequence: TGTGCCAGCTCAAGGGGGACAGGGACATACAATGAGCAGTTCTTC.

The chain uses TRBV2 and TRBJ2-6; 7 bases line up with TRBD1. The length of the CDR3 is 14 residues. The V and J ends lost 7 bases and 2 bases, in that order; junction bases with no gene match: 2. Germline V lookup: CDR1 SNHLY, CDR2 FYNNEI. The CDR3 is CASKGQTGANVLTF. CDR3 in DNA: TGTGCCAGCAAGGGACAGACTGGGGCCAACGTCCTGACTTTC.

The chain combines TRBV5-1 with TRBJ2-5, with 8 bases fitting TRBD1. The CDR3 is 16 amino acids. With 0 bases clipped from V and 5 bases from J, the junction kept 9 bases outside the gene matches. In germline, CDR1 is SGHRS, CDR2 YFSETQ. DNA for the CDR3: TGCGCCAGCAGCTTGGGCATCCGGGACAGGACGGAGACCCAGTACTTC. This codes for CASSLGIRDRTETQYF.

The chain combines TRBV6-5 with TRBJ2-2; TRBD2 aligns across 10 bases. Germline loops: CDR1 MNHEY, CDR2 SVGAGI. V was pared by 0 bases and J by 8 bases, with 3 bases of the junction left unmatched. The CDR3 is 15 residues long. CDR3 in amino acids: CASSYSSGGAGELFF. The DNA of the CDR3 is TGTGCCAGCAGTTACTCGAGCGGGGGGGCAGGGGAGCTGTTTTTT.

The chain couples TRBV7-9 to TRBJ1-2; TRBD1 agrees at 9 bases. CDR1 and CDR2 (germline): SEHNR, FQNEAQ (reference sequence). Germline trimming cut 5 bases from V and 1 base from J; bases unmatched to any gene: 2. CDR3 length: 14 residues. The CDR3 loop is CASSTDRGNYGYTF. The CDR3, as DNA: TGTGCCAGCAGCACGGACAGGGGTAACTATGGCTACACCTTC.

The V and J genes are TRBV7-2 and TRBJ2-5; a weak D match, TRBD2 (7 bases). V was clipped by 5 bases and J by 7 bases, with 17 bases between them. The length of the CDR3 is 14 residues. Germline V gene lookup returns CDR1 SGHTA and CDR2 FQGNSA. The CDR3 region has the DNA TGTGCCAGCAGCAGTGGGGCGGGGGCAGGGACCCAGTACTTC. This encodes CASSSGAGAGTQYF.